This is a list of T cell receptor beta chains from one sample in a study of blood T cell repertoires in COVID-19. Libraries were prepared by immunoSEQ multiplex PCR; TCRdb keeps only in-frame clonotypes and omits some of them. The table records fewer than 45,000 clones, approximately 80% of them present only once. The sample comprised peripheral blood. The receptors stem from an older man with acute or convalescent COVID-19. The CDR3 runs from the conserved cysteine through the conserved F or W. D genes are given only for firm matches. Only some rows state a clone size, as once, few, many or a class for expanded clones.

cdr3_nt: TGTGCCAGCAGCCAAGCAAACAGTGCTAACTATGGCTACACCTTC; cdr3_aa: CASSQANSANYGYTF; d_call: -; v_call: TRBV3-1/TRBV3-2; j_call: TRBJ1-2; clone_size: -
cdr3_nt: TGTGCCAGCAGCTTGCAGGGAAGTAGTCACGAGCAGTACTTC; cdr3_aa: CASSLQGSSHEQYF; d_call: -; v_call: TRBV5-8; j_call: TRBJ2-7; clone_size: once
cdr3_nt: TGTGCCAGTAGGACCACCGGGACAGCCACAATCGAGCAGTACTTC; cdr3_aa: CASRTTGTATIEQYF; d_call: TRBD1; v_call: TRBV19; j_call: TRBJ2-7; clone_size: -
cdr3_nt: TGTGCCAGTAGTATTACAGGGGGCCCAACTAATGAAAAACTGTTTTTT; cdr3_aa: CASSITGGPTNEKLFF; d_call: TRBD1; v_call: TRBV19; j_call: TRBJ1-4; clone_size: -
cdr3_nt: TGTGCCAGCAGCATCGGACAGGGAGTCCCAGGAAACACCATATATTTT; cdr3_aa: CASSIGQGVPGNTIYF; d_call: TRBD1; v_call: TRBV5-4; j_call: TRBJ1-3; clone_size: few
cdr3_nt: TGTGCCAGCAGCAGAGGACAGGGGAAGGGGGATACGCAGTATTTT; cdr3_aa: CASSRGQGKGDTQYF; d_call: TRBD1; v_call: TRBV7-7; j_call: TRBJ2-3; clone_size: -
cdr3_nt: TGTGCCAGTAGTACAAATAGCGGGGGCCACTACAATGAGCAGTTCTTC; cdr3_aa: CASSTNSGGHYNEQFF; d_call: TRBD2; v_call: TRBV19; j_call: TRBJ2-1; clone_size: -
cdr3_nt: TGTGCCAGCAGCTTAGCGCTGACAGGTTCGGGTGCTTTCTTT; cdr3_aa: CASSLALTGSGAFF; d_call: -; v_call: TRBV7-9; j_call: TRBJ1-1; clone_size: -
cdr3_nt: TGTGCCAGCAGTGAACGGGGGGGTACAGATACGCAGTATTTT; cdr3_aa: CASSERGGTDTQYF; d_call: TRBD2; v_call: TRBV6-4; j_call: TRBJ2-3; clone_size: -
cdr3_nt: TGTGCCAGCAGTGAGAGGACAGATACGCAGTATTTT; cdr3_aa: CASSERTDTQYF; d_call: -; v_call: TRBV25-1; j_call: TRBJ2-3; clone_size: few
cdr3_nt: TGCGCCAGCAGCCCGGGACTAGCGGGGGTGAATGAGCAGTTCTTC; cdr3_aa: CASSPGLAGVNEQFF; d_call: TRBD2; v_call: TRBV5-1; j_call: TRBJ2-1; clone_size: -
cdr3_nt: TGTGCCAGTAGTATAAGCGGCCCCAATAATTCACCCCTCCACTTT; cdr3_aa: CASSISGPNNSPLHF; d_call: -; v_call: TRBV19; j_call: TRBJ1-6; clone_size: -
cdr3_nt: TGTGCCATCAGTGAGTCGAAAGGGACTAGCGGGGGGGCCTACAATGAGCAGTTCTTC; cdr3_aa: CAISESKGTSGGAYNEQFF; d_call: TRBD2; v_call: TRBV10-3; j_call: TRBJ2-1; clone_size: -
cdr3_nt: TGCGCCAGCAGCCAAGGGGCGACAAACGAAAAACTGTTTTTT; cdr3_aa: CASSQGATNEKLFF; d_call: -; v_call: TRBV4-3; j_call: TRBJ1-4; clone_size: -
cdr3_nt: TGTGCCTGGAGTGTAGGGGCTAGCGGGAGCCTTTCCTACGAGCAGTACTTC; cdr3_aa: CAWSVGASGSLSYEQYF; d_call: TRBD2; v_call: TRBV30; j_call: TRBJ2-7; clone_size: -
cdr3_nt: TGCGCCAGCAGCCAGACAGGGTCTGGGAACACTGAAGCTTTCTTT; cdr3_aa: CASSQTGSGNTEAFF; d_call: TRBD1; v_call: TRBV5-1; j_call: TRBJ1-1; clone_size: -
cdr3_nt: TGTGCCAGCAGTCAGGGGGCTAATCAGCCCCAGCATTTT; cdr3_aa: CASSQGANQPQHF; d_call: TRBD1; v_call: TRBV6-5; j_call: TRBJ1-5; clone_size: -
cdr3_nt: TGTGCCAGCAGCTCGGGACAGTTCTACGAGCAGTACTTC; cdr3_aa: CASSSGQFYEQYF; d_call: TRBD1; v_call: TRBV7-9; j_call: TRBJ2-7; clone_size: -
cdr3_nt: TGTGCCAGCAGCCAAGATCCTAGGGGGAAAATAAGCTCCTACAATGAGCAGTTCTTC; cdr3_aa: CASSQDPRGKISSYNEQFF; d_call: -; v_call: TRBV4-2; j_call: TRBJ2-1; clone_size: -
cdr3_nt: TGTGCCAGCAGCACAAAGGACAGATCGAACACCGGGGAGCTGTTTTTT; cdr3_aa: CASSTKDRSNTGELFF; d_call: -; v_call: TRBV5-6; j_call: TRBJ2-2; clone_size: -
cdr3_nt: TGTGCCTTCTCCCGGGACAGATCTTATTCACCCCTCCACTTT; cdr3_aa: CAFSRDRSYSPLHF; d_call: TRBD1; v_call: TRBV30; j_call: TRBJ1-6; clone_size: -
cdr3_nt: TGTGCCAGCAGCCCAGGACAGTCAACTAATGAAAAACTGTTTTTT; cdr3_aa: CASSPGQSTNEKLFF; d_call: -; v_call: TRBV9; j_call: TRBJ1-4; clone_size: -
cdr3_nt: TGTGCCAGCAGCAAACGTAGGGACAGGGGTTTCTCTGGAAACACCATATATTTT; cdr3_aa: CASSKRRDRGFSGNTIYF; d_call: -; v_call: TRBV21-1; j_call: TRBJ1-3; clone_size: few
cdr3_nt: TGTGCCAGCAGTTTCGTGTTTCTAGGGGGAAATCAGCCCCAGCATTTT; cdr3_aa: CASSFVFLGGNQPQHF; d_call: -; v_call: TRBV28; j_call: TRBJ1-5; clone_size: -
cdr3_nt: TGTGCCAGCAGCTTAGCGCTGAAGCCGGCTAACTATGGCTACACCTTC; cdr3_aa: CASSLALKPANYGYTF; d_call: -; v_call: TRBV7-6; j_call: TRBJ1-2; clone_size: -
cdr3_nt: TGTGCCAGCTTGTCTCCGGCGGGGATGAACACTGAAGCTTTCTTT; cdr3_aa: CASLSPAGMNTEAFF; d_call: -; v_call: TRBV6-6; j_call: TRBJ1-1; clone_size: -
cdr3_nt: TGTGCCTGGGACAGGCAAGAGAACACTGAAGCTTTCTTT; cdr3_aa: CAWDRQENTEAFF; d_call: -; v_call: TRBV30; j_call: TRBJ1-1; clone_size: -
cdr3_nt: TGTGCCAGCAGTGAAGGGTTGATAGGGGACTATGGCTACACCTTC; cdr3_aa: CASSEGLIGDYGYTF; d_call: -; v_call: TRBV2; j_call: TRBJ1-2; clone_size: once
cdr3_nt: TGTGCCAGCAGCTTTGGCGGGGGGTACGAGCAGTACTTC; cdr3_aa: CASSFGGGYEQYF; d_call: TRBD2; v_call: TRBV5-6; j_call: TRBJ2-7; clone_size: -
cdr3_nt: TGTGCCAGCAGTTCCGGAGGCAGCTACGAGCAGTACTTC; cdr3_aa: CASSSGGSYEQYF; d_call: -; v_call: TRBV12-3/TRBV12-4; j_call: TRBJ2-7; clone_size: -